This is a list of T cell receptor beta chains from one sample in a study of blood T cell repertoires in COVID-19. Data came from immunoSEQ multiplex PCR; TCRdb stores just in-frame clones and leaves some out. The profile shows about 48,000 clones, approximately 83% of them singletons. Sequencing input: peripheral blood. These TCRs come from a human donor in a cohort sampled during active COVID-19. The donor label of this sample is uncertain. Each CDR3 is given with its conserved first and last residue. The D gene is left open where the match is weak.

-,TRBJ1-2,TRBV3-1/TRBV3-2,TGTGCCAGCAGCCAAGAGGGAGGGGAGGCCCTCTATGGCTACACCTTC,CASSQEGGEALYGYTF
-,TRBJ1-1,TRBV7-6,TGTGCCAGCAGCGCAATAGGACACTTGAACACTGAAGCTTTCTTT,CASSAIGHLNTEAFF
-,TRBJ2-2,TRBV3-1/TRBV3-2,TGTGCCAGCAGCCAAGATGGGGCGTTCAGGACCGGGGAGCTGTTTTTT,CASSQDGAFRTGELFF
TRBD1,TRBJ2-3,TRBV28,TGTGCCAGCCCCCCCCGACAGGGGGCGATAATAGATACGCAGTATTTT,CASPPRQGAIIDTQYF
TRBD1,TRBJ2-2,TRBV7-3,TGTGCCAGCAGCGACAGGGTCAACACCGGGGAGCTGTTTTTT,CASSDRVNTGELFF
TRBD2,TRBJ2-7,TRBV5-5,TGTGCCAGCAGCTTGAGCGGGGGGGTCCCTAGCTCCTACGAGCAGTACTTC,CASSLSGGVPSSYEQYF
-,TRBJ1-3,TRBV5-1,TGCGCCAGCACCTCTACCGGCTCTGGAAACACCATATATTTT,CASTSTGSGNTIYF
TRBD1,TRBJ1-2,TRBV6-5,TGTGCCAGCACCCACCTGGGACAGGGCTATGGCTACACCTTC,CASTHLGQGYGYTF
TRBD1,TRBJ1-2,TRBV18,TGTGCCAGCTCACCGATCGGACAGGGAAAGAAGGATGGCTACACCTTC,CASSPIGQGKKDGYTF
TRBD2,TRBJ2-4,TRBV23-1,TGCGCCAGCAGTCACCATGCCCTGGGTAGTAGCGGGGGGGCCCAAGCCAAAAACATTCAGTACTTC,CASSHHALGSSGGAQAKNIQYF